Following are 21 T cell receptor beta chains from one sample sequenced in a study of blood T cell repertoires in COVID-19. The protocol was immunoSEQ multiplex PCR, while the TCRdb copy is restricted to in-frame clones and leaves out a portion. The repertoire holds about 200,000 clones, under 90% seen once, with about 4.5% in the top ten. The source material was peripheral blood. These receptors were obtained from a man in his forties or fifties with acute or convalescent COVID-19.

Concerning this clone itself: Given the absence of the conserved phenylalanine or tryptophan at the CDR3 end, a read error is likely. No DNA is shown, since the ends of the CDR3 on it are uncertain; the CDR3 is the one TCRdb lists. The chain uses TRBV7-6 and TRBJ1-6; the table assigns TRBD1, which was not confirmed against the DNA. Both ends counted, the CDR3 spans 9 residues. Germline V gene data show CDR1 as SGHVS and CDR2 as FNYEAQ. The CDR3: CASWGRGVL.

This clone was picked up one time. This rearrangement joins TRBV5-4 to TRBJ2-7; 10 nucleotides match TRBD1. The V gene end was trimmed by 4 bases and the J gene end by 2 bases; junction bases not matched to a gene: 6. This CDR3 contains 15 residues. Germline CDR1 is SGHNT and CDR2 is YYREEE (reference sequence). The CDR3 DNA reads TGTGCCAGCAGCACCTCCGGGACAGGGGCCTACGAGCAGTACTTC. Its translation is CASSTSGTGAYEQYF.

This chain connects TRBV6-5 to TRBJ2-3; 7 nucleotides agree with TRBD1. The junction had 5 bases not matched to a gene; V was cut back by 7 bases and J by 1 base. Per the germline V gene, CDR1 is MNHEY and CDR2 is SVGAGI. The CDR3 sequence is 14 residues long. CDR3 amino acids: CASKTGVGTDTQYF. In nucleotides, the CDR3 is TGTGCCAGCAAAACAGGGGTTGGCACAGATACGCAGTATTTT.

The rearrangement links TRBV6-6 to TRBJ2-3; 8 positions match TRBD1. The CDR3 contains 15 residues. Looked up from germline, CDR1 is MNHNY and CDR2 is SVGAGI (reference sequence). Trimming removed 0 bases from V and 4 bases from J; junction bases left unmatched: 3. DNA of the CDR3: TGTGCCAGCAGTTACTCCTCAGGGGGCTCAGATACGCAGTATTTT. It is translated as CASSYSSGGSDTQYF.

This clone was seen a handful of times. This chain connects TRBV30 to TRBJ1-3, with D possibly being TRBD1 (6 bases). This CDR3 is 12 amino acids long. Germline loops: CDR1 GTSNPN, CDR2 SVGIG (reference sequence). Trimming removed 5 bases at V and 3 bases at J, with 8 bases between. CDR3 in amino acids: CAWSTGGNTIYF. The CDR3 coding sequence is TGTGCCTGGTCGACAGGTGGAAACACCATATATTTT.

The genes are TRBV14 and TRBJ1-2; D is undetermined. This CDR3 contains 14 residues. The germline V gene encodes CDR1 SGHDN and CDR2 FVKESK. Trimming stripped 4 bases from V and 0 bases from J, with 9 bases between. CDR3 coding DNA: TGTGCCAGCAGCCGAGACGGAGCTAACTATGGCTACACCTTC. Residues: CASSRDGANYGYTF.

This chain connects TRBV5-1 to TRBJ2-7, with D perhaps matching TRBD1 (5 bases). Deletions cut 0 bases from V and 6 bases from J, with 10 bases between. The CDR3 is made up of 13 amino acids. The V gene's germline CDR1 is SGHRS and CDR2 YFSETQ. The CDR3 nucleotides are TGCGCCAGCAGCTTGGGGGGCGTCAGCGAGCAGTACTTC. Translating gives CASSLGGVSEQYF.

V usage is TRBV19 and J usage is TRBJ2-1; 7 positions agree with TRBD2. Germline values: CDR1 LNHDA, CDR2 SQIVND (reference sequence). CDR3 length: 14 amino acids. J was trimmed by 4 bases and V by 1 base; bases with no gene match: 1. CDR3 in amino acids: CASSIVGGYNEQFF. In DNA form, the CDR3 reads TGTGCCAGTAGTATAGTGGGGGGGTACAATGAGCAGTTCTTC. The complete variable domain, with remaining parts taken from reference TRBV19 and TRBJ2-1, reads DGGITQSPKYLFRKEGQNVTLSCEQNLNHDAMYWYRQDPGQGLRLIYYSQIVNDFQKGDIAEGYSVSREKKESFPLTVTSAQKNPTAFYLCASSIVGGYNEQFFGPGTRLTVL.

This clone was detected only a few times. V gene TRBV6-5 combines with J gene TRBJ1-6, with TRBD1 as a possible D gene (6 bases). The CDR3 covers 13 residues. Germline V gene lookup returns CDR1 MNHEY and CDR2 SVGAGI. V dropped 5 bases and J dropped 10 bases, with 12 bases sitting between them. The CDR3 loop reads CASSPQGGSPLHF. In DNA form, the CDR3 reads TGTGCCAGCAGTCCACAGGGTGGATCACCCCTCCACTTT.

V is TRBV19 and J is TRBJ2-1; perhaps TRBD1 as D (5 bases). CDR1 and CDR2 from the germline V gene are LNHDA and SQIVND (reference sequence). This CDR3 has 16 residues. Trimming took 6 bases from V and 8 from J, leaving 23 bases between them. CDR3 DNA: TGTGCCAGTAGCCGACCGATGGGCAGGGAATACTATGAGCAGTTCTTC. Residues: CASSRPMGREYYEQFF.

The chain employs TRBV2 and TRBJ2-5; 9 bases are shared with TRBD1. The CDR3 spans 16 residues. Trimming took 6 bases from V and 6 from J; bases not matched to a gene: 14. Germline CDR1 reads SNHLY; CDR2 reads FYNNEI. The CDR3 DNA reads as TGTGCCAGCAGCGACCCAATTAACAGGGGGCATAAGACCCAGTACTTC. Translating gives CASSDPINRGHKTQYF.

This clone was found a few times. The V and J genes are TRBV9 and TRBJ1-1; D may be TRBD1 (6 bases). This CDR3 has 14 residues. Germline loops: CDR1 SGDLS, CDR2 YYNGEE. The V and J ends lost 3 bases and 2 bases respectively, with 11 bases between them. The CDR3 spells CASSAGVRNTEAFF. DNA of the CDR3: TGTGCCAGCAGCGCAGGGGTCAGAAACACTGAAGCTTTCTTT.

The CDR3 coding sequence is TGTGCCAGCAACCGGGATAATTCACCCCTCCACTTT. This codes for CASNRDNSPLHF. V usage is TRBV12-3 or TRBV12-4 and J usage is TRBJ1-6, with D unresolved. The V end was cut by 7 bases, the J end by 5 bases, with 6 bases between. The CDR3 extends over 12 amino acids.

Written as DNA, the CDR3 is TGTGCCAGCAGTTTAGACAGGGTAGCCGAAAAACTGTTTTTT. Its translation is CASSLDRVAEKLFF. This chain links TRBV27 with TRBJ1-4; TRBD1 agrees at 7 bases. Germline V lookup: CDR1 MNHEY, CDR2 SMNVEV (reference sequence). Trimming took 2 bases from V and 8 from J; bases not matched to a gene: 5. This CDR3 has 14 amino acids.

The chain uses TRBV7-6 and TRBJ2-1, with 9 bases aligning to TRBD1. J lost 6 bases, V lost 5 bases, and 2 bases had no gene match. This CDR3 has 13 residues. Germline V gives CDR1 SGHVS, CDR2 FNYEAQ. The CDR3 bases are TGTGCCAGCAGCCTGGGACAGGGCAATGAGCAGTTCTTC. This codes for CASSLGQGNEQFF.

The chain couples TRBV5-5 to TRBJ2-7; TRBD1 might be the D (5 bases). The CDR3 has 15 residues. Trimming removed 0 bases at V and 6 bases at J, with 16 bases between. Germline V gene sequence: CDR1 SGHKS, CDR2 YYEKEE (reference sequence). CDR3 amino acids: CASSLEGVTGFEQYF. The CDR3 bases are TGTGCCAGCAGCTTGGAAGGGGTTACCGGCTTCGAGCAGTACTTC.

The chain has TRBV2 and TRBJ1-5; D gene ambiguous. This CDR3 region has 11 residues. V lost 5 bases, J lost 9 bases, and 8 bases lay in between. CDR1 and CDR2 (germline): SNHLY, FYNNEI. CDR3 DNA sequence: TGTGCCAGCAGTAACGCGGGGCCCCAGCATTTT. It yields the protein CASSNAGPQHF.

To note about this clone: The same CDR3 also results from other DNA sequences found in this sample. The CDR3 is CASRLAGSSYNEQFF. In DNA, the CDR3 is TGTGCCAGCAGGTTAGCGGGAAGCTCCTACAATGAGCAGTTCTTC. The rearrangement links TRBV6-5 to TRBJ2-1; TRBD2 aligns across 8 bases. The V segment lost 6 bases and the J segment 0 bases; nucleotides outside the gene matches: 4. The germline CDR1 and CDR2 sequences are MNHEY and SVGAGI. This CDR3 spans 15 amino acids.

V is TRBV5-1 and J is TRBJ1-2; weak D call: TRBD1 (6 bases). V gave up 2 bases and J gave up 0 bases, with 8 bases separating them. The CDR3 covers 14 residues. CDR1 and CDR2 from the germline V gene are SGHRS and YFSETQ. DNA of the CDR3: TGCGCCAGCAGCTTCGGACAGACTAACTATGGCTACACCTTC. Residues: CASSFGQTNYGYTF.

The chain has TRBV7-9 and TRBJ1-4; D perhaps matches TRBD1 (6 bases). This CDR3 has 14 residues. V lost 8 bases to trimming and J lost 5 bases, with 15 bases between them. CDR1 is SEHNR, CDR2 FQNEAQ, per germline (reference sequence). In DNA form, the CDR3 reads TGTGCCAGCGGAGGGGGAGGGTCGAATGAAAAACTGTTTTTT. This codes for CASGGGGSNEKLFF.

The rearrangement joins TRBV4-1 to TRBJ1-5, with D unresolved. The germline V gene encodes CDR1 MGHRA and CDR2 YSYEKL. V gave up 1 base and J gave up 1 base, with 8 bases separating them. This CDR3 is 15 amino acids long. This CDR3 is CASSQGVRSNQPQHF. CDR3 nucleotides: TGCGCCAGCAGCCAAGGGGTGAGGAGCAATCAGCCCCAGCATTTT.